These 20 T cell receptor beta chains were all obtained from the same sample, sequenced in a study of blood T cells in healthy people across ages. Alongside a J-beta primer mix, a sample-barcoded 5' primer served in a second PCR lasting about 7 to 11 cycles. From the 5' RACE reads, TCRdb called clonotypes with MiXCR, one entry per CDR3 protein. There are roughly 1,700,000 distinct CDR3 sequences in the sample; under 30% occur only once, and approximately 7.7% lies in the top ten. Material for sequencing was blood. These TCRs come from a woman aged 30 to 39 in good health.

Only a few counts were recorded for this clonotype. V usage is TRBV29-1 and J usage is TRBJ2-5; D assignment may be TRBD1 or TRBD2 (5 bases each). The CDR3 spans 14 residues. CDR1 and CDR2 (germline): SQVTM, ANQGSEA. The ends were cut back, 4 bases at V and 4 bases at J, with 16 bases in the middle. As DNA, the CDR3 is TGCAGCGTTGGGGGGTCGATAGACGGAGAGACCCAGTACTTC. Protein product: CSVGGSIDGETQYF.

This clonotype was found a few times. The V gene is TRBV24-1, the J gene TRBJ2-1, with 8 bases aligning to TRBD2. The junction had 9 bases not matched to a gene; V was cut back by 0 bases and J by 0 bases. There are 19 residues in the CDR3. Per the germline V gene, CDR1 is KGHDR and CDR2 is SFDVKD. The CDR3: CATSDLGSAGGSSYNEQFF. The CDR3 DNA reads TGTGCCACCAGTGATTTGGGGTCGGCGGGGGGAAGCTCCTACAATGAGCAGTTCTTC.

The sample holds a few counts of this clonotype. The chain joins TRBV15 to TRBJ1-4, with D tentatively TRBD1 (5 bases). Germline V lookup: CDR1 LNHNV, CDR2 YYDKDF (reference sequence). V dropped 1 base and J dropped 5 bases, with 8 bases sitting between them. The CDR3 spans 14 residues. Written as DNA, the CDR3 is TGTGCCACCAGCAGAGGCTCAGGGAATGAAAAACTGTTTTTT. This codes for CATSRGSGNEKLFF.

This clonotype was found a few times. V usage is TRBV5-1 and J usage is TRBJ1-2; 9 bases map to TRBD1. The CDR3 sequence is 16 residues long. Looked up from germline, CDR1 is SGHRS and CDR2 is YFSETQ. Trimming cost V 3 bases and J 0 bases; bases outside gene matches: 6. CDR3 DNA sequence: TGCGCCAGCAGCTCACAGGGGGCGGCGGCTAACTATGGCTACACCTTC. This translates into CASSSQGAAANYGYTF. Supplemented by reference TRBV5-1 and TRBJ1-2, the full variable domain reads KAGVTQTPRYLIKTRGQQVTLSCSPISGHRSVSWYQQTPGQGLQFLFEYFSETQRNKGNFPGRFSGRQFSNSRSEMNVSTLELGDSALYLCASSSQGAAANYGYTFGSGTRLTVV.

V and J are TRBV28 and TRBJ2-1, with 9 bases matching TRBD2. Germline-derived CDR1 and CDR2 are MDHEN and SYDVKM. The CDR3 length is 15 residues. J was trimmed by 8 bases and V by 5 bases; bases with no gene match: 10. The CDR3 DNA is TGTGCCAGCAGTCCACCCGGGACTAGCAGGCATGAGCAGTTCTTC. This encodes CASSPPGTSRHEQFF.

This clonotype was detected a few times. The J gene is TRBJ2-1, the V gene TRBV6-2 or TRBV6-3; weak D call: TRBD2 (5 bases). Trimming shortened V by 11 bases and J by 4 bases, and 12 bases separated the two germline ends. There are 12 residues in the CDR3. Germline V gene data show CDR1 as MNHEY and CDR2 as SVGEGT. CDR3 sequence (DNA): TGTGCCGTAGCGCAAGTTTACAATGAGCAGTTCTTC. It codes for CAVAQVYNEQFF.

This clonotype appeared a few times. The genes are TRBV20-1 and TRBJ2-6; D perhaps matches TRBD1 (5 bases). Germline assignment: CDR1 DFQATT and CDR2 SNEGSKA (reference sequence). The germline V and J ends were trimmed by 6 bases and 0 bases, with 12 bases remaining between them. The CDR3 is made up of 15 amino acids. The DNA of the CDR3 is TGCAGTGCACAGGACGGAAGCTCTGGGGCCAACGTCCTGACTTTC. Translation gives CSAQDGSSGANVLTF.

The chain combines TRBV6-5 with TRBJ2-3, with 8 bases fitting TRBD1. J was trimmed by 6 bases and V by 0 bases; bases with no gene match: 2. CDR1 is MNHEY and CDR2 is SVGAGI in the germline V gene. The CDR3 has 14 residues. The CDR3 DNA reads as TGTGCCAGCAGTTACTCCAGGGGGCCCGATACGCAGTATTTT. Its translation: CASSYSRGPDTQYF.

A word on this clonotype: A much larger clone differs by one base, so this may be a read error. The rearrangement uses TRBV6-6 and TRBJ1-4; 7 nucleotides line up with TRBD1. Germline CDR1 MNHNY, CDR2 SVGAGI (reference sequence). The CDR3 is made up of 15 amino acids. V gave up 8 bases and J gave up 8 bases; unmatched junction bases: 14. The CDR3 DNA is TGTGCCAGCGGTTCCGCCAGGGACAGCCCCGAAAAACTGTTTTTT. This encodes CASGSARDSPEKLFF.

The V and J genes are TRBV2 and TRBJ2-2; TRBD2 might be the D (6 bases). CDR1 and CDR2 from the germline V gene are SNHLY and FYNNEI. V lost 10 bases and J lost 7, with 16 bases in between. CDR3 length equals 13 residues. CDR3 region: CATGAGGVGELFF. The CDR3 DNA follows: TGTGCCACCGGGGCCGGAGGGGTCGGGGAGCTGTTTTTT.

V gene TRBV12-5 combines with J gene TRBJ2-7; possible D gene TRBD1, 5 bases. The tail of the sequence fits TRBJ2-5 better, so the J call may be wrong. The V gene's germline CDR1 is LGHNT and CDR2 FRNRAP. The CDR3 sequence is 16 residues long. The CDR3 loop reads CASGLPPGRAYGTQYF. CDR3 nucleotide sequence: TGTGCTAGTGGTCTCCCCCCGGGCAGGGCTTACGGGACCCAGTACTTC.

This chain links TRBV7-3 with TRBJ2-1; TRBD2 agrees at 8 bases. Germline V lookup: CDR1 SGHTA, CDR2 FQGTGA. This CDR3 is 15 amino acids long. The ends lost 3 bases at V and 6 bases at J; junction bases unmatched: 7. The CDR3 sequence: CASSFSREGFNEQFF. The CDR3 DNA reads TGTGCCAGCAGCTTCTCCCGGGAGGGGTTCAATGAGCAGTTCTTC.

This clonotype was seen many times. The CDR3 nucleotides read TGTGCCAGCAGCTTAGAGGGGGCATGGGGCGAGCAGTACTTC. This gives the protein CASSLEGAWGEQYF. The chain links TRBV7-6 to TRBJ2-7; 7 bases align to TRBD1. V lost 1 base and J lost 6; bases outside the gene matches: 6. This CDR3 has 14 residues. The germline V gene has CDR1 SGHVS and CDR2 FNYEAQ.

This clonotype was seen at least ten times. This chain uses TRBV12-3 or TRBV12-4 with TRBJ2-5; a weak D match, TRBD2 (6 bases). Trimming removed 4 bases at V and 3 bases at J, with 12 bases between. The CDR3 contains 14 residues. Written as DNA, the CDR3 is TGTGCCAGCAGTTGGGCGGGGAACAAAGAGACCCAGTACTTC. Translating it yields CASSWAGNKETQYF.

The chain links TRBV5-1 to TRBJ2-1; 10 bases are shared with TRBD2. The CDR3 runs to 16 residues. The ends lost 4 bases at V and 5 bases at J; junction bases unmatched: 9. Germline V gene lookup returns CDR1 SGHRS and CDR2 YFSETQ. The CDR3, as DNA: TGCGCCAGCAGCCCAAACGGACTAGCGGTTGACAATGAGCAGTTCTTC. It translates to CASSPNGLAVDNEQFF.

This clonotype was picked up a small number of times. The V and J genes are TRBV27 and TRBJ1-6; 7 bases fit TRBD1. Per the germline V gene, CDR1 is MNHEY and CDR2 is SMNVEV (reference sequence). V lost 5 bases and J lost 7; bases outside the gene matches: 5. This CDR3 region has 14 residues. The CDR3 sequence is CASSPRDRNSPLHF. The CDR3 region has the DNA TGTGCCAGCAGTCCCAGGGACAGAAATTCACCCCTCCACTTT.

This clonotype was detected only a few times. This chain connects TRBV12-5 to TRBJ1-2; D gene unclear. This CDR3 comprises 12 residues. Trimming left V 0 bases short and J 2 bases short, with 1 base between. Germline V gene lookup returns CDR1 LGHNT and CDR2 FRNRAP. CDR3 bases: TGTGCTAGTGGTTTGGTAAACTATGGCTACACCTTC. This gives the protein CASGLVNYGYTF.

This clonotype has a handful of counts. The chain links TRBV6-1 to TRBJ2-7, with D maybe TRBD2 (6 bases). Germline CDR1 is MNHNS and CDR2 is SASEGT. Between the trimmed V and J ends, which lost 0 bases and 5 bases, there was a span of 8 bases. The CDR3 has 13 amino acids. CDR3 in DNA: TGTGCCAGCAGTGAAGCGTGGGGGGACGAGCAGTACTTC. Translated: CASSEAWGDEQYF.

This clonotype was counted ten times or more. This chain connects TRBV7-2 to TRBJ2-7, with 7 bases lining up with TRBD2. J lost 5 bases, V lost 0 bases, and 4 bases had no gene match. Germline V gene sequence: CDR1 SGHTA, CDR2 FQGNSA. The CDR3 runs to 14 residues. CDR3 protein: CASSLAGGFHEQYF. In DNA form, the CDR3 reads TGTGCCAGCAGCTTAGCGGGAGGGTTCCACGAGCAGTACTTC.

This clonotype was counted a few times. The chain carries TRBV29-1 and TRBJ1-2; 10 nucleotides align to TRBD1. The CDR3 has 14 amino acids. Germline V gene lookup returns CDR1 SQVTM and CDR2 ANQGSEA. V gave up 3 bases and J gave up 2 bases; unmatched junction bases: 3. CDR3 coding DNA: TGCAGCGTTGAGGCGGGACAGGGGAACTATGGCTACACCTTC. This gives the protein CSVEAGQGNYGYTF.